These T cell receptor beta chains were read from a single sample in a study of immune evolution from preneoplasia to lung adenocarcinoma. Generated by immunoSEQ multiplex PCR, the TCRdb table keeps only in-frame clones and is missing some. There are under 3,500 clones in the sample; 80% occur only once, and about 5.8% lies in the top ten. Sequenced input: FFPE invasive lung adenocarcinoma tissue. The receptors stem from a person aged 55-80 years with invasive lung adenocarcinoma. The CDR3 runs from the conserved cysteine through the conserved F or W.

j_gene	v_gene	CDR3aa
TRBJ2-2	TRBV5-1	CASSQRTDTGELFF
TRBJ2-3	TRBV29-1	CSSGGLTDTQYF
TRBJ2-1	TRBV5-5	CASSESGMRGSEQFF
TRBJ1-1	TRBV6-6	CASSYSQVDTEAFF
TRBJ2-2	TRBV7-9	CASSLLGTNTGELFF
TRBJ2-7	TRBV7-9	CASSFRKGYGQYF
TRBJ2-7	TRBV19	CASSEDRSYEQYF
TRBJ1-1	TRBV4-2	CASSQGALNTEAFF
TRBJ2-1	TRBV5-1	CSSSLAGYSYNEQFF
TRBJ1-6	TRBV28	CASSSIQGANSPLHF
TRBJ1-2	TRBV28	CASSTPGQGNYGYTF
TRBJ2-1	TRBV7-9	CASSPRRASGRDNEQFF
TRBJ2-7	TRBV2	CASSEASIPYEQYF
TRBJ2-1	TRBV2	CASSGQTGSYNEQFF
TRBJ2-4	TRBV28	CASSLIGGAKNIQYF
TRBJ2-7	TRBV19	CASSLVFGDSYEQYF
TRBJ1-6	TRBV18	CASSPSGQGAHFAYNSPLHF
TRBJ1-2	TRBV11-2	CASSRLAADYGYTF
TRBJ1-1	TRBV6-5	CASTERANTEAFF
TRBJ1-2	TRBV6-1	CASSEGQGANYGYTF
TRBJ2-5	TRBV15	CATSSPGREIGETQYF
TRBJ2-7	TRBV29-1	CSAQITSYEQYF
TRBJ2-1	TRBV7-9	CASSLVKGGDDEQFF
TRBJ2-1	TRBV28	CASLGAGGRNEQFF
TRBJ2-5	TRBV30	CAWSVLAGVGETQYF
TRBJ2-1	TRBV28	CASNPPETHNEQFF
TRBJ2-3	TRBV28	CASSSLTDTQYF
TRBJ2-1	TRBV29-1	CSVELSGSSYNEQFF
TRBJ2-3	TRBV7-2	CASSAGLAGDQVTQYF
TRBJ1-5	TRBV30	CAWSVVWGDNQPQHF
TRBJ2-5	TRBV5-1	CASSSSGGKVTQYF
TRBJ2-3	TRBV2	CASADSLIPGQGLDTQYF
TRBJ2-5	TRBV10-2	CASSEIAGETQYF
TRBJ1-1	TRBV5-1	CASSGPSGGDTEAFF
TRBJ1-5	TRBV4-2	CASSQEGRPNQPQHF